This T cell receptor (beta chain) was captured by sequencing in a study of neoadjuvant nivolumab and ipilimumab in lung cancer. A few counts support this clone. Its antigen is unknown. Overall study results and limits: From pretherapy to surgery, tumor richness and clonality rose with dual therapy. Only a small number of samples underwent TCR sequencing. Resected tumors had greater TCR richness and clonality than uninvolved lung. Higher pretherapy blood TCR richness went with higher resected-tumor richness.

Here immunoSEQ multiplex PCR was the method, and the copy in TCRdb shows in-frame clones only, minus some. This table has some 31,000 clones, more than 85% appearing once. This CDR3 region has 16 residues. V lost 4 bases, J lost 4 bases, and 11 bases stayed unmatched. CDR1 is SGHRS and CDR2 is YFSETQ in the germline V gene. The sequence was collected from an adult with non-small cell lung cancer. The chain couples TRBV5-1 to TRBJ1-1; TRBD1 aligns across 9 bases. The source was peripheral blood, collected after neoadjuvant nivolumab, alone or with ipilimumab, at or shortly before surgery. The CDR3 bases are TGCGCCAGCAGCCCATCTCGGACAGGGGTTATCACTGAAGCTTTCTTT. The encoded protein is CASSPSRTGVITEAFF. The variable domain in full, with the rest retrieved from reference TRBV5-1 and TRBJ1-1, is KAGVTQTPRYLIKTRGQQVTLSCSPISGHRSVSWYQQTPGQGLQFLFEYFSETQRNKGNFPGRFSGRQFSNSRSEMNVSTLELGDSALYLCASSPSRTGVITEAFFGQGTRLTVV.